Given below is one TCR beta chain in context. The target antigen is unknown. These data originate in a study of T cells in Graves' hyperthyroidism and ophthalmopathy. The ends were cut back, 3 bases at V and 4 bases at J, with 11 bases in the middle. This CDR3 is built from 14 residues. In germline, CDR1 is SGHNT, CDR2 YYREEE (reference sequence). Amplification yielded TCR beta CDR3 regions, with RNA transcripts as the source. Primed by the HTBI set, a first-round RT-PCR was run on the TCR CDR3. One entry per CDR3 protein, called by TCRdb with MiXCR from the multiplex PCR reads. In the table there are 150,000 to 200,000 distinct CDR3 sequences, 17% of which are singletons. Overall study findings and caveats: Using 13 V-J features, a model discriminated ophthalmopathy from stable hyperthyroidism. Expanded thyroid clonotypes (above 0.001) were mostly also found in blood.

Input material: blood. The TCR was taken from a woman aged 45-60 years with Graves' hyperthyroidism. This sequence joins TRBV5-4 and TRBJ1-3, with D uncertain. CDR3 protein: CASSSAGLGNTIYF. CDR3 nucleotide sequence: TGTGCCAGCAGCTCCGCCGGACTGGGAAACACCATATATTTT.